These T cell receptor beta chains were read from a single sample in a study of blood T cell repertoires in COVID-19. Here immunoSEQ multiplex PCR was the method, and the copy in TCRdb shows in-frame clones only, minus some. The data hold 7,000 or so clones, with nearly 90% observed a single time. The sequencing input was peripheral blood. These TCRs come from a man in his sixties or seventies with active COVID-19. Each CDR3 is given with its conserved first and last residue. A D gene is named only where the DNA matches it firmly. Not every row has a clone size; where given, it reads once, few, many or a size class.

clone size	J gene	CDR3 length	D gene	V gene	CDR3 protein	CDR3 DNA
NA	TRBJ2-5	14	TRBD2	TRBV9	CASSLRGGWETQYF	TGTGCCAGCAGCCTCCGGGGGGGCTGGGAGACCCAGTACTTC
NA	TRBJ1-1	14	TRBD1	TRBV7-9	CASSPRGANTEAFF	TGTGCCAGCAGTCCCAGGGGGGCTAACACTGAAGCTTTCTTT
NA	TRBJ1-2	15	TRBD1	TRBV3-1/TRBV3-2	CASSQDTDRGRGYTF	TGTGCCAGCAGCCAAGACACGGACAGGGGGCGAGGCTACACCTTC
NA	TRBJ2-4	19	TRBD2	TRBV7-2	CASSLYERDRSLAKNIQYF	TGTGCCAGCAGCCTCTACGAGCGGGATCGATCTCTAGCCAAAAACATTCAGTACTTC
once	TRBJ2-2	15	NA	TRBV19	CASSRSAGRTGELFF	TGTGCCAGTAGTCGCTCGGCGGGGAGAACCGGGGAGCTGTTTTTT
medium-sized	TRBJ1-2	14	NA	TRBV5-8	CASSQGRLNYGYTF	TGTGCCAGCAGCCAGGGGCGGCTCAACTATGGCTACACCTTC
NA	TRBJ2-1	14	NA	TRBV6-6	CASSYPGQDNEQFF	TGTGCCAGCAGTTACCCTGGGCAGGACAATGAGCAGTTCTTC
NA	TRBJ2-2	12	NA	TRBV29-1	CSVDRGPGELFF	TGCAGCGTTGACCGGGGTCCCGGGGAGCTGTTTTTT
NA	TRBJ2-7	13	TRBD1	TRBV9	CASSPQGVGEQYF	TGTGCCAGCAGCCCCCAGGGGGTCGGAGAGCAGTACTTC
NA	TRBJ1-2	14	NA	TRBV13	CASSLNTNFYGYTF	TGTGCCAGCAGCTTAAATACTAACTTCTATGGCTACACCTTC
NA	TRBJ1-2	15	NA	TRBV6-2/TRBV6-3	CASSYLAGANYGYTF	TGTGCCAGCAGTTACCTGGCGGGAGCTAACTATGGCTACACCTTC
NA	TRBJ1-4	14	TRBD1	TRBV5-1	CASSLAQGEEKLFF	TGCGCCAGCAGCTTGGCTCAGGGGGAGGAAAAACTGTTTTTT
NA	TRBJ1-1	18	NA	TRBV3-1/TRBV3-2	CASSQTTMRGQTNTEAFF	TGTGCCAGCAGCCAAACGACTATGAGAGGACAGACAAACACTGAAGCTTTCTTT
once	TRBJ2-5	15	TRBD2	TRBV11-2	CASTIGRGGQETQYF	TGTGCCAGCACCATTGGGCGGGGGGGACAAGAGACCCAGTACTTC
NA	TRBJ2-7	15	NA	TRBV11-2	CASSLARGGGYEQYF	TGTGCCAGCAGCTTAGCCCGGGGTGGAGGCTACGAGCAGTACTTC
few	TRBJ1-5	14	NA	TRBV4-1	CASSRTQGNQPQHF	TGCGCCAGCAGCCGAACCCAGGGGAATCAGCCCCAGCATTTT
NA	TRBJ2-3	15	TRBD2	TRBV4-2	CASSHGSGGVGTQYF	TGTGCCAGCAGCCATGGTAGCGGGGGGGTGGGTACGCAGTATTTT
NA	TRBJ1-2	15	TRBD1	TRBV19	CASRDRGQGVKGYTF	TGTGCCAGTAGAGATAGAGGACAGGGGGTTAAGGGCTACACCTTC
NA	TRBJ1-1	12	NA	TRBV6-5	CASRQGNTEAFF	TGTGCCAGCCGGCAGGGGAACACTGAAGCTTTCTTT
NA	TRBJ1-2	16	TRBD1	TRBV6-6	CASIRDRGRSSYGYTF	TGTGCCAGCATTCGGGACAGGGGGCGCTCCTCGTATGGCTACACCTTC
NA	TRBJ2-1	17	NA	TRBV19	CASSVRLSGNSYNEQFF	TGTGCCAGTAGTGTGAGACTAAGCGGAAACTCCTACAATGAGCAGTTCTTC
few	TRBJ2-1	15	TRBD2	TRBV6-5	CASSSEAGGPNEQFF	TGTGCCAGCAGTTCCGAAGCGGGGGGGCCTAATGAGCAGTTCTTC
NA	TRBJ1-6	16	NA	TRBV6-1	CASSEVLSSYNSPLHF	TGTGCCAGCAGTGAAGTCCTGAGCTCCTATAATTCACCCCTCCACTTT
NA	TRBJ1-6	15	NA	TRBV14	CASSQARGFTSPLHF	TGTGCCAGCAGCCAGGCGAGGGGGTTTACATCACCCCTCCACTTT
NA	TRBJ2-5	15	TRBD2	TRBV9	CASSQTSSGGETQYF	TGTGCCAGCAGCCAGACCTCTAGCGGGGGGGAGACCCAGTACTTC
NA	TRBJ2-3	15	TRBD1	TRBV19	CASSRDRGYTDTQYF	TGTGCCAGTAGTAGGGACAGGGGGTACACAGATACGCAGTATTTT